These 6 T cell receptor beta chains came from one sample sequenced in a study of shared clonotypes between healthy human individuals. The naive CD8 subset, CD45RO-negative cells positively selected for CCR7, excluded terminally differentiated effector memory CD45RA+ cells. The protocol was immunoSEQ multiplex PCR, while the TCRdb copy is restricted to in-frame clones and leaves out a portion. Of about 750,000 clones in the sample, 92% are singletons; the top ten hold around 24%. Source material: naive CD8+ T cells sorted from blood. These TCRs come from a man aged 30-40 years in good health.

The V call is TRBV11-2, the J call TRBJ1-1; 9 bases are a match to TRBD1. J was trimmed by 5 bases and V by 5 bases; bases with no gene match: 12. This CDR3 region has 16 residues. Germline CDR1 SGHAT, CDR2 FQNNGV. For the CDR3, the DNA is TGTGCCAGCAGCCTATCCTGGACAGGGGTGAGAACTGAAGCTTTCTTT. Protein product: CASSLSWTGVRTEAFF.

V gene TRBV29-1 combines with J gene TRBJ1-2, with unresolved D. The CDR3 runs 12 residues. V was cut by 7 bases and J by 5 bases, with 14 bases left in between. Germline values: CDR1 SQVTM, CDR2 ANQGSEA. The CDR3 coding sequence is TGCAGCGCAGTCCATAATGGGTATGGCTACACCTTC. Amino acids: CSAVHNGYGYTF.

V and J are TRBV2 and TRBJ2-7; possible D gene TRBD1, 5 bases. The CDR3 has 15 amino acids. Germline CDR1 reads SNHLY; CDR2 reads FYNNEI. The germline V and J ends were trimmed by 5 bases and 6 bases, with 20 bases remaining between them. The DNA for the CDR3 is TGTGCCAGCAGTTATTCACTTGGGGCTTCGGTCGAGCAGTACTTC. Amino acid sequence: CASSYSLGASVEQYF.

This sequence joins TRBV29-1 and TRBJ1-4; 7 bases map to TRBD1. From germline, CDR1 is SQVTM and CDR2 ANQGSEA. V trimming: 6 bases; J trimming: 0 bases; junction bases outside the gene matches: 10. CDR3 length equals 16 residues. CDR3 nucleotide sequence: TGCAGCGTCGTACACCGACAGGGAACAACTAATGAAAAACTGTTTTTT. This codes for CSVVHRQGTTNEKLFF. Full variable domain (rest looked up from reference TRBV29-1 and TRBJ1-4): SAVISQKPSRDICQRGTSLTIQCQVDSQVTMMFWYRQQPGQSLTLIATANQGSEATYESGFVIDKFPISRPNLTFSTLTVSNMSPEDSSIYLCSVVHRQGTTNEKLFFGSGTQLSVL.

In DNA, the CDR3 is TGCAGCGGCCGAGGTAGCGGGACCTACGAGCAGTACTTC. Its translation is CSGRGSGTYEQYF. V is TRBV29-1 and J is TRBJ2-7; 8 bases line up with TRBD2. Germline V gene sequence: CDR1 SQVTM, CDR2 ANQGSEA. The J segment lost 2 bases and the V segment lost 7 bases, leaving 7 bases of the junction unmatched. CDR3 length: 13 amino acids.

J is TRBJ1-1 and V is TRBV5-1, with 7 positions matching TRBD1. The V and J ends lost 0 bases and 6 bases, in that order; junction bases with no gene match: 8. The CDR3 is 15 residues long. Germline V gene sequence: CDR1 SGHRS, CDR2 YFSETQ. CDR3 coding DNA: TGCGCCAGCAGCTTGGGTACAGGGGAACTCCCTGAAGCTTTCTTT. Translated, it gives CASSLGTGELPEAFF.